This is a list of T cell receptor beta chains from one sample in a study of CD8 T cells in Susac syndrome. One entry per CDR3 protein, called by TCRdb with MiXCR from the immunoSEQ multiplex PCR reads. The data contain about 210,000 distinct CDR3 sequences, around 96% of them singletons. The sequenced sample was CD4+ T cells from PBMCs. The receptors originated from a human donor with multiple sclerosis. The CDR3 runs from the conserved cysteine through the conserved F or W. D genes are given only for firm matches. The listing skips clone size in some rows; elsewhere it reads once, few, many or a size class.

j_call clone_size d_call v_call cdr3_aa cdr3_nt
TRBJ2-5 . . TRBV20-1 CSAPTLGQIGETQYF TGCAGTGCTCCGACCCTCGGACAGATCGGAGAGACCCAGTACTTC
TRBJ1-2 . . TRBV27 CASSARREGNGYTF TGTGCCAGCAGTGCCCGGAGGGAGGGGAATGGCTACACCTTC
TRBJ2-4 . . TRBV4-2 CASSPRTVGFENIQYF TGTGCCAGCAGCCCCCGGACAGTCGGGTTCGAAAACATTCAGTACTTC
TRBJ1-2 . TRBD1 TRBV20-1 CSARGQGGGYTF TGCAGTGCTCGAGGACAGGGAGGAGGCTACACCTTC
TRBJ1-5 . . TRBV2 CASSENSYSNQPQHF TGTGCCAGCAGTGAAAACAGCTATAGCAATCAGCCCCAGCATTTT
TRBJ1-5 . . TRBV2 CASSDSDYQPQHF TGTGCCAGCAGTGATTCAGATTATCAGCCCCAGCATTTT
TRBJ2-5 . . TRBV29-1 CSAQGGSWETQYF TGCAGCGCCCAGGGAGGCTCGTGGGAGACCCAGTACTTC
TRBJ2-3 . TRBD2 TRBV20-1 CSARGGGGRAPYF TGCAGTGCTAGAGGGGGCGGCGGGAGGGCCCCGTATTTT
TRBJ2-1 . . TRBV24-1 CATSDSPFNEQFF TGTGCCACCAGTGATTCTCCTTTCAATGAGCAGTTCTTC
TRBJ1-5 . . TRBV20-1 CSARLGVDQPQHF TGCAGTGCTAGATTGGGGGTAGATCAGCCCCAGCATTTT
TRBJ2-5 few . TRBV7-7 CASSPSGQETQYF TGTGCTAGCAGCCCGAGCGGCCAAGAGACCCAGTACTTC
TRBJ2-7 . TRBD1 TRBV7-9 CASSLGTGTYEQYF TGTGCCAGCAGCTTAGGGACAGGGACCTACGAGCAGTACTTC
TRBJ2-3 . . TRBV11-3 CASSRGTATQYF TGTGCCAGCAGCCGAGGTACCGCTACGCAGTATTTT
TRBJ2-3 . TRBD2 TRBV20-1 CSAGPLVAGATDTQYF TGCAGTGCTGGTCCCCTAGTAGCGGGAGCGACAGATACGCAGTATTTT
TRBJ2-7 . . TRBV12-3/TRBV12-4 CASSLDVDEQYF TGTGCCAGCAGTCTGGACGTAGACGAGCAGTACTTC
TRBJ1-5 once . TRBV12-3/TRBV12-4 CASSASHQPQHF TGTGCCAGCAGTGCAAGCCATCAGCCCCAGCATTTT
TRBJ2-1 . TRBD2 TRBV20-1 CSARVSRLAEKYNEQFF TGCAGTGCTAGGGTTAGTCGACTAGCGGAAAAATACAATGAGCAGTTCTTC
TRBJ2-1 . . TRBV29-1 CSVVPSAYEQFF TGCAGCGTTGTCCCTAGCGCGTATGAGCAGTTCTTC
TRBJ1-2 . . TRBV7-9 CASSLVSSNYGYTF TGTGCCAGCAGCTTAGTGTCCAGTAACTATGGCTACACCTTC
TRBJ2-7 . . TRBV5-1 CASSLEGIFEQYF TGCGCCAGCAGCTTGGAAGGAATCTTCGAGCAGTACTTC
TRBJ1-5 . . TRBV27 CASSQRQGWGRPQHF TGTGCCAGCAGTCAACGCCAGGGTTGGGGCCGGCCCCAGCATTTT
TRBJ2-1 . . TRBV2 CASTDRVYNEQFF TGTGCCAGCACAGATAGGGTCTACAATGAGCAGTTCTTC
TRBJ2-3 . TRBD2 TRBV9 CASSGPSGRVSDTQYF TGTGCCAGCAGCGGACCTAGCGGGAGGGTGTCAGATACGCAGTATTTT
TRBJ2-1 . . TRBV12-3/TRBV12-4 CASSSPHGEQFF TGTGCCAGCAGTTCCCCCCACGGGGAGCAGTTCTTC
TRBJ1-2 . TRBD1 TRBV11-2 CASSLGQGHYGYTF TGTGCCAGCAGCTTAGGACAGGGTCACTATGGCTACACCTTC
TRBJ2-7 . . TRBV12-3/TRBV12-4 CASSLGVHSSYEQYF TGTGCCAGCAGTTTAGGCGTCCACTCCTCCTACGAGCAGTACTTC
TRBJ2-2 . . TRBV3-1 CASRRTGTTDTGELFF TGTGCCAGCAGGCGCACCGGGACGACGGACACCGGGGAGCTGTTTTTT
TRBJ1-2 . . TRBV7-9 CASSLKTNYGYTF TGTGCCAGCAGCTTAAAAACTAACTATGGCTACACCTTC
TRBJ2-3 . TRBD1 TRBV20-1 CSARDEQGAGDTQYF TGCAGTGCTAGAGATGAGCAGGGGGCAGGAGATACGCAGTATTTT
TRBJ1-5 once . TRBV20-1 CSASAGYGNQPQHF TGCAGTGCTAGCGCGGGGTACGGGAATCAGCCCCAGCATTTT
TRBJ2-2 . TRBD2 TRBV2 CASRHRSGTSGELFF TGTGCCAGCAGACACCGGTCCGGGACTAGCGGGGAGCTGTTTTTT
TRBJ1-1 few . TRBV18 CASSPSLNTEAFF TGTGCCAGCTCTCCCTCCTTGAACACTGAAGCTTTCTTT
TRBJ2-1 . TRBD2 TRBV3-1 CASSQQRGPLNEQFF TGTGCCAGCAGCCAACAGCGGGGGCCCCTTAATGAGCAGTTCTTC
TRBJ2-5 . TRBD2 TRBV3-1 CATTSGRGETQYF TGTGCTACGACTAGCGGGAGAGGAGAGACCCAGTACTTC
TRBJ1-2 . TRBD1 TRBV4-1 CASSQDPRTGGGYTF TGCGCCAGCAGCCAAGATCCCCGGACAGGGGGCGGCTACACCTTC
TRBJ2-7 . . TRBV3-1 CASSQVRGTYEQYF TGTGCCAGCAGCCAAGTGAGGGGAACCTACGAGCAGTACTTC
TRBJ2-1 . . TRBV12-3/TRBV12-4 CASSGPRDRGANEQFF TGTGCCAGCAGTGGCCCCCGGGACCGAGGGGCAAATGAGCAGTTCTTC
TRBJ2-2 once . TRBV5-4 CASSYISAGELFF TGTGCCAGCAGCTATATCTCCGCCGGGGAGCTGTTTTTT
TRBJ2-5 . . TRBV15 CATSSIKETQYF TGTGCCACCAGCAGTATTAAAGAGACCCAGTACTTC
TRBJ2-2 . . TRBV5-4 CASSRVQTTGELFF TGTGCCAGCAGTCGAGTACAGACCACCGGGGAGCTGTTTTTT
TRBJ2-5 . . TRBV5-5 CASRYTGTQETQYF TGTGCCAGCAGATATACGGGAACCCAAGAGACCCAGTACTTC
TRBJ2-1 . . TRBV2 CASSGLLTGEQFF TGTGCCAGCAGCGGACTGCTAACGGGGGAGCAGTTCTTC
TRBJ2-6 . . TRBV6-2/TRBV6-3 CASSERVSGANVLTF TGTGCCAGCAGCGAGAGGGTCTCTGGGGCCAACGTCCTGACTTTC
TRBJ1-6 . TRBD1 TRBV20-1 CSAQRTGENSPLHF TGCAGTGCCCAGAGGACAGGGGAGAATTCACCCCTCCACTTT
TRBJ2-5 . . TRBV29-1 CSVVEETQYF TGCAGCGTTGTCGAGGAGACCCAGTACTTC
TRBJ2-1 . TRBD2 TRBV2 CASVRGGSYNEQFF TGTGCCAGCGTGCGGGGGGGCTCCTACAATGAGCAGTTCTTC
TRBJ1-2 . . TRBV3-1 CASSQARGYTF TGTGCCAGCAGCCAAGCCCGTGGCTACACCTTC
TRBJ2-1 . TRBD2 TRBV11-2 CASSLAGGRVHNEQFF TGTGCCAGCAGCTTAGCGGGGGGGCGCGTCCACAATGAGCAGTTCTTC
TRBJ1-1 . TRBD1 TRBV7-2 CASSLASDRAEAFF TGTGCCAGCAGCTTAGCTTCGGACAGGGCTGAAGCTTTCTTT
TRBJ1-2 . TRBD1 TRBV27 CASSFLPPGQILYGYTF TGTGCCAGCAGTTTCCTACCTCCGGGACAGATCCTCTATGGCTACACCTTC
TRBJ2-7 . . TRBV20-1 CSATGIGYEQYF TGCAGTGCCACAGGGATAGGCTACGAGCAGTACTTC
TRBJ1-1 . TRBD1 TRBV5-6 CASSSDRGTAEAFF TGTGCCAGCAGTTCAGACAGGGGGACCGCTGAAGCTTTCTTT
TRBJ2-1 once . TRBV12-3/TRBV12-4 CASSLIFAGEQFF TGTGCCAGCAGTTTAATTTTCGCCGGTGAGCAGTTCTTC
TRBJ2-5 . . TRBV5-4 CASSRYQETQYF TGTGCCAGCAGCCGGTACCAAGAGACCCAGTACTTC
TRBJ2-3 . . TRBV4-2 CASSQDTGGPTDTQYF TGTGCCAGCAGCCAAGATACAGGCGGGCCGACGGATACGCAGTATTTT
TRBJ1-5 . . TRBV4-1 CASSPLSGAGQPQHF TGCGCCAGCAGCCCACTTTCAGGGGCCGGTCAGCCCCAGCATTTT
TRBJ1-5 . TRBD1 TRBV2 CASSGDRGYNQPQHF TGTGCCAGCAGCGGAGACAGGGGATACAATCAGCCCCAGCATTTT
TRBJ2-1 once . TRBV27 CASSLWWAPYNEQFF TGTGCCAGCAGTTTATGGTGGGCCCCCTACAATGAGCAGTTCTTC